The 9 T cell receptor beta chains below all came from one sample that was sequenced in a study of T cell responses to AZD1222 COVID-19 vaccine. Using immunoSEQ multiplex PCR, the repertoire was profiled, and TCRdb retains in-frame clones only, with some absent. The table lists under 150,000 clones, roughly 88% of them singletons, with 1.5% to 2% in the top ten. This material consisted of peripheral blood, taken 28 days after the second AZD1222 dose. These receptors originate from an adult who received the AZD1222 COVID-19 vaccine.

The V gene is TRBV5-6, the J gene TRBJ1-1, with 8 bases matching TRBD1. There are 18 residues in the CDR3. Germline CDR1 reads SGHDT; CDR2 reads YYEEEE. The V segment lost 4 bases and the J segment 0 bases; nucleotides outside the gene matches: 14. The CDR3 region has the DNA TGTGCCAGCAGCGCCTTACCGACAGGGGCAAGCTTGAACACTGAAGCTTTCTTT. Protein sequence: CASSALPTGASLNTEAFF.

The chain's CDR3 is CASTPAWETPHYEQYV. The CDR3 DNA reads TGTGCCAGCACCCCGGCATGGGAAACCCCTCACTACGAGCAGTACGTC. The chain recombines TRBV2 with TRBJ2-7; no reliable D call. The germline gives CDR1 SNHLY, CDR2 FYNNEI. Trimming cost V 7 bases and J 3 bases, with 22 bases left between them. This CDR3 contains 16 residues.

The CDR3 sequence is CASRFQGAINSPLHF. CDR3 coding DNA: TGTGCCAGCAGGTTTCAGGGTGCCATTAATTCACCCCTCCACTTT. The chain employs TRBV28 and TRBJ1-6; a possible D gene is TRBD1 (5 bases). Trimming took off 6 bases at V and 6 bases at J, with 15 bases between the two ends. The germline V gene encodes CDR1 MDHEN and CDR2 SYDVKM. This CDR3 comprises 15 residues. Drawing the rest from reference TRBV28 and TRBJ1-6, the complete variable domain is DVKVTQSSRYLVKRTGEKVFLECVQDMDHENMFWYRQDPGLGLRLIYFSYDVKMKEKGDIPEGYSVSREKKERFSLILESASTNQTSMYLCASRFQGAINSPLHFGNGTRLTVT.

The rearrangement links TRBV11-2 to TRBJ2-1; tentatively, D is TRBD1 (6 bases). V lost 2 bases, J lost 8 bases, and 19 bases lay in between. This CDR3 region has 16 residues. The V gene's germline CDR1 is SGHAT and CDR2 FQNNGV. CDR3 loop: CASSLSAGAYRDEQFF. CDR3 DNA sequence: TGTGCCAGCAGCTTATCGGCAGGGGCTTACCGGGATGAGCAGTTCTTC.

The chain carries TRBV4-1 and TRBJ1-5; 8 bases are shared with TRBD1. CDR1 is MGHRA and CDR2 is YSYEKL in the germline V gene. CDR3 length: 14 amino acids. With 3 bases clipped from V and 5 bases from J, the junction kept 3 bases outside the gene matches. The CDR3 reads CASSQDREYQPQHF. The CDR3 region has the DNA TGCGCCAGCAGCCAGGACAGGGAGTATCAGCCCCAGCATTTT.

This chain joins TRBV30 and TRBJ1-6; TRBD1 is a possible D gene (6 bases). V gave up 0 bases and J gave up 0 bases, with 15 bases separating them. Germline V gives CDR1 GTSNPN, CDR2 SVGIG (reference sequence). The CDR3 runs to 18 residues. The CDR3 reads CAWSVMGARRSYNSPLHF. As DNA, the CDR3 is TGTGCCTGGAGTGTAATGGGGGCGCGTCGCTCCTATAATTCACCCCTCCACTTT.

The CDR3, as DNA: TGTGCCATAGGAGAGCGGGAGAGATGGGAGACCCAGTACTTC. Encoded protein: CAIGERERWETQYF. V usage is TRBV6-4 and J usage is TRBJ2-5, with TRBD2 identical over 8 bases. The J segment lost 5 bases and the V segment lost 10 bases, leaving 12 bases of the junction unmatched. CDR1 is MRHNA, CDR2 SNTAGT, per germline. The CDR3 contains 14 residues.

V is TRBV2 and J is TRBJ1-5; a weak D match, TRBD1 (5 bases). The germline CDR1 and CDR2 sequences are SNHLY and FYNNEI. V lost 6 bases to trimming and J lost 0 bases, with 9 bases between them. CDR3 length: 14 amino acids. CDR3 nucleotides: TGTGCCAGCAGGACAGAGATTAGCAATCAGCCCCAGCATTTT. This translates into CASRTEISNQPQHF.

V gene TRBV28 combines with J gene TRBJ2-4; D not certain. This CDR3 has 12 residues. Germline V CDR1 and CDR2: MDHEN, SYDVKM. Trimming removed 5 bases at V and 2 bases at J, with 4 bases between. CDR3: CASSLTKNIQYF. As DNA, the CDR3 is TGTGCCAGCAGTCTCACCAAAAACATTCAGTACTTC. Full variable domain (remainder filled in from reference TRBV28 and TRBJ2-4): DVKVTQSSRYLVKRTGEKVFLECVQDMDHENMFWYRQDPGLGLRLIYFSYDVKMKEKGDIPEGYSVSREKKERFSLILESASTNQTSMYLCASSLTKNIQYFGAGTRLSVL.